This paragraph reports one T cell receptor (beta chain). Sequencing was performed with immunoSEQ multiplex PCR; in TCRdb, only in-frame clones are kept and a portion is missing. This sample has around 20,000 clones; around 80% occur once, and the top ten carry 25% to 35%. The record originates from a study of sequential checkpoint blockade in melanoma. Study-level information: Arm A got nivolumab then ipilimumab; arm B the reverse, 1:1.

Germline V gives CDR1 SGDLS, CDR2 YYNGEE. The V and J ends lost 0 bases and 3 bases respectively, with 13 bases between them. CDR3 length equals 15 residues. Treatment defined: randomized to nivolumab then ipilimumab (arm A) or the reverse (arm B). None of the patients previously received DNA-damaging chemotherapy. PBMC sorting kept live CD3+CD8+ cells without CD19 or CD56. The sample was CD8+ T cells sorted from blood (inferred from file names), taken from a patient given nivolumab and ipilimumab in sequence. The chain employs TRBV9 and TRBJ2-7; TRBD1 is a possible D gene (6 bases). The TCR sequence derives from a human donor with melanoma. CDR3 sequence reads: CASSVGQGNYYEQYF. The CDR3, as DNA: TGTGCCAGCAGCGTAGGTCAGGGGAATTACTACGAGCAGTACTTC.